The rows below give T cell receptor beta chains drawn from one sample of a study of cytomegalovirus exposure and HLA in healthy donors. Sequencing was performed with immunoSEQ multiplex PCR; in TCRdb, only in-frame clones are kept and a portion is missing. The profile covers 100,000 to 150,000 clones, with over 70% appearing a single time and about 1.7% taken by the ten largest. The sequenced sample was PBMCs. The receptors derive from a woman in her thirties or forties in good health and CMV-seronegative. The CDR3 runs from the conserved cysteine through the conserved F or W. D genes are given only for firm matches. Only part of the rows carry a size: once, few, many, or a class if the clone is expanded.

size,V,D,J,DNA,CDR3
-,TRBV18,-,TRBJ1-2,TGTGCCAGCTCACCGTCCAATCTCGGCTATGGCTACACCTTC,CASSPSNLGYGYTF
once,TRBV10-1,-,TRBJ2-6,TGCGCCATCGACAGCTCTGGGGCCAACGTCCTGACTTTC,CAIDSSGANVLTF
once,TRBV5-1,TRBD1,TRBJ1-1,TGCGCCAGCAGCTTGGTCGGAGGGGGCGTCACTGAAGCTTTCTTT,CASSLVGGGVTEAFF
few,TRBV27,-,TRBJ1-6,TGTGCCAGCAGCAGGGGTGATTTAGGGTCACCCCTCCACTTT,CASSRGDLGSPLHF
-,TRBV28,-,TRBJ1-4,TGTGCCAGCAGTTCCCCTGGAGGGCTCGGTGAAAAACTGTTTTTT,CASSSPGGLGEKLFF
-,TRBV15,TRBD1,TRBJ2-2,TGTGCCACCAGCGCAGACAGGGTACGGGCCGGGGAGCTGTTTTTT,CATSADRVRAGELFF
once,TRBV6-5,-,TRBJ2-7,TGTGCCAGCAGTTACAGTGGCCCAGGGGCCCCCTACGAGCAGTACTTC,CASSYSGPGAPYEQYF
-,TRBV6-6,-,TRBJ2-5,TGTGCCAGCAGTTCAGGGGACGGAAATCAAGAGACCCAGTACTTC,CASSSGDGNQETQYF
-,TRBV27,TRBD2,TRBJ2-3,TGTGCCAGCAGTTTCTTCCGTCTAGCGGGAGGGATCAGTACGCAGTATTTT,CASSFFRLAGGISTQYF
-,TRBV10-3,TRBD2,TRBJ2-3,TGTGCCATCACCAAGGGACTAGCGGATACGCAGTATTTT,CAITKGLADTQYF
-,TRBV7-2,TRBD1,TRBJ2-2,TGTGCCAGCAGCGTTCACAGGGGGAACACCGGGGAGCTGTTTTTT,CASSVHRGNTGELFF
-,TRBV7-2,TRBD1,TRBJ1-2,TGTGCCAGCAGCTTAGATTCCCGGACAGGCACCCTAACCTATGGCTACACCTTC,CASSLDSRTGTLTYGYTF
-,TRBV28,TRBD1,TRBJ1-5,TGTGCCAGCAGTTTCCACCAGGGGGGTGGCAATCAGCCCCAGCATTTT,CASSFHQGGGNQPQHF
-,TRBV4-1,TRBD1,TRBJ2-7,TGCGCCAGCAGCCACGACGGACAGGGGACCAACGTGGGGGAGCAGTACTTC,CASSHDGQGTNVGEQYF
-,TRBV6-1,-,TRBJ2-7,TGTGCCAGCACGCCGGGTCCCCCCTACGAGCAGTACTTC,CASTPGPPYEQYF
-,TRBV28,TRBD1,TRBJ1-5,TGTGCCAGCAGTTTTCTACAGGGGGCGAGCAATCAGCCCCAGCATTTT,CASSFLQGASNQPQHF
-,TRBV28,TRBD1,TRBJ1-1,TGTGCCAGCAGGTTGGACAGGGAGGCAAACACTGAAGCTTTCTTT,CASRLDREANTEAFF
-,TRBV6-1,TRBD1,TRBJ2-5,TGTGCCAGCACCGACAGGGAAGGTCGGGAGACCCAGTACTTC,CASTDREGRETQYF
once,TRBV25-1,TRBD1,TRBJ2-7,TGTGCCAGCAGTCGGTGGGGGGGGACAGGGGGCCACGAGCAGTACTTC,CASSRWGGTGGHEQYF
-,TRBV30,TRBD1,TRBJ2-7,TGTGCCTGGTGCGGACAGGGGGCATACGAGCAGTACTTC,CAWCGQGAYEQYF
-,TRBV19,TRBD1,TRBJ2-7,TGTGCCAGTAGTGTGGCACCGGGGGACAGGGATCGCGTCTCCTACGAGCAGTACTTC,CASSVAPGDRDRVSYEQYF
-,TRBV6-5,TRBD2,TRBJ2-3,TGTGCCAGCAGCGTCCAGCGGGGATCCACAGATACGCAGTATTTT,CASSVQRGSTDTQYF
-,TRBV5-1,-,TRBJ2-5,TGCGCCAGCAGCTTGCCTAGCAGCCAAGAGACCCAGTACTTC,CASSLPSSQETQYF
few,TRBV5-1,-,TRBJ1-1,TGCGCCAGCAGCTTCCGTTCCGGGGATCTGAACACTGAAGCTTTCTTT,CASSFRSGDLNTEAFF
-,TRBV14,-,TRBJ2-1,TGTGCCAGCAGCCAAGACCCAGCGGTCTCCTACAATGAGCAGTTCTTC,CASSQDPAVSYNEQFF
-,TRBV14,-,TRBJ1-1,TGTGCCAGCAGCCAAGAAGCGAGGGACACTGAAGCTTTCTTT,CASSQEARDTEAFF
few,TRBV7-6,-,TRBJ1-5,TGTGCCAGCAGCCGCAGGATCGGTCAGCCCCAGCATTTT,CASSRRIGQPQHF
-,TRBV19,TRBD2,TRBJ2-7,TGTGCCAGTAGTATAGATCTAGCGGCTTACTCCTACGAGCAGTACTTC,CASSIDLAAYSYEQYF
few,TRBV18,-,TRBJ2-7,TGTGCCAGCTCACCTAGGACAACCTACGAGCAGTACTTC,CASSPRTTYEQYF
-,TRBV7-9,-,TRBJ2-1,TGTGCCAGCAGCTTAGATATCGCTAGCAGGTACAATGAGCAGTTCTTC,CASSLDIASRYNEQFF
-,TRBV19,TRBD2,TRBJ2-3,TGTGCCAGTAGTGCGTTTAGCGGGGGGGCCCCTAGCACAGATACGCAGTATTTT,CASSAFSGGAPSTDTQYF
-,TRBV5-1,TRBD2,TRBJ2-1,TGCGCCAGCAGCCCACTAGCGGGAGGGGACAATGAGCAGTTCTTC,CASSPLAGGDNEQFF
-,TRBV19,-,TRBJ2-7,TGTGCCAGTAGTATCTTTGGGGGGAACTCCTACGAGCAGTACTTC,CASSIFGGNSYEQYF